What follows are 32 T cell receptor beta chains derived from one specimen sequenced in a study of control samples from healthy donors and cancer patients. Sequencing used immunoSEQ multiplex PCR; TCRdb keeps in-frame clones, though not all of them. The repertoire holds over 85,000 clones, with 92% as singletons. The sequencing input was blood. The receptor set was obtained from a woman aged 18-29 years in good health.

This sequence joins TRBV30 and TRBJ1-6; weak D call: TRBD1 (5 bases). This CDR3 contains 14 residues. Germline CDR1 reads GTSNPN; CDR2 reads SVGIG (reference sequence). Between the trimmed V and J ends, which lost 0 bases and 10 bases, there was a span of 13 bases. The CDR3 DNA follows: TGTGCCTGGAGTGTATCGACAGTCAACTCACCCCTCCACTTT. Translated, it gives CAWSVSTVNSPLHF. The whole variable domain, filled in from reference TRBV30 and TRBJ1-6, reads SQTIHQWPATLVQPVGSPLSLECTVEGTSNPNLYWYRQAAGRGLQLLFYSVGIGQISSEVPQNLSASRPQDRQFILSSKKLLLSDSGFYLCAWSVSTVNSPLHFGNGTRLTVT.

The chain has TRBV3-1 (or the pseudogene TRBV3-2) and TRBJ1-5, with D possibly being TRBD1 (6 bases). Germline CDR1 is LGHDT and CDR2 is YNNKEL (reference sequence). There are 15 residues in the CDR3. V lost 0 bases and J 7 bases, leaving 13 bases between the germline ends. The CDR3 loop is CASSQDGGAGQPQHF. The CDR3, as DNA: TGTGCCAGCAGCCAAGATGGGGGGGCCGGGCAGCCCCAGCATTTT.

The chain links TRBV6-2 or TRBV6-3 to TRBJ2-1, with 10 positions matching TRBD2. The V gene's germline CDR1 is MNHEY and CDR2 SVGEGT. The CDR3 is 15 residues long. Germline trimming cut 3 bases from V and 8 bases from J; bases unmatched to any gene: 7. CDR3 sequence (DNA): TGTGCCAGCAGTTATACGACTAGCGGGTTCTATGAGCAGTTCTTC. Amino acid sequence: CASSYTTSGFYEQFF.

V and J are TRBV30 and TRBJ1-3, with 7 positions matching TRBD1. The V segment lost 5 bases and the J segment 4 bases; nucleotides outside the gene matches: 2. The germline V gene encodes CDR1 GTSNPN and CDR2 SVGIG (reference sequence). The CDR3 is made up of 12 amino acids. CDR3 residues: CAWLTGGNTIYF. The CDR3 nucleotides are TGTGCCTGGCTGACAGGGGGAAACACCATATATTTT. The full variable domain, its missing parts supplied by reference TRBV30 and TRBJ1-3, is SQTIHQWPATLVQPVGSPLSLECTVEGTSNPNLYWYRQAAGRGLQLLFYSVGIGQISSEVPQNLSASRPQDRQFILSSKKLLLSDSGFYLCAWLTGGNTIYFGEGSWLTVV.

The V and J genes are TRBV3-1 (or the pseudogene TRBV3-2) and TRBJ1-1; the D gene is possibly TRBD1 (5 bases). Trimming pared 4 bases from V and 5 bases from J, leaving 17 bases between. The CDR3 runs 15 residues. Germline V lookup: CDR1 LGHDT, CDR2 YNNKEL (reference sequence). Here the CDR3 reads CASSPPRGWGTEAFF. The CDR3 region has the DNA TGTGCCAGCAGCCCCCCCCGGGGGTGGGGAACTGAAGCTTTCTTT.

The chain joins TRBV30 to TRBJ1-6; TRBD1 is a possible D gene (5 bases). Germline CDR1 GTSNPN, CDR2 SVGIG (reference sequence). V gave up 8 bases and J gave up 7 bases, with 12 bases separating them. The CDR3 spans 12 residues. The CDR3 bases are TGTGCCACGAACAGGTGGAATTCACCCCTCCACTTT. This sequence encodes CATNRWNSPLHF. Based on the CDR3 plus reference TRBV30 and TRBJ1-6, the full variable domain is SQTIHQWPATLVQPVGSPLSLECTVEGTSNPNLYWYRQAAGRGLQLLFYSVGIGQISSEVPQNLSASRPQDRQFILSSKKLLLSDSGFYLCATNRWNSPLHFGNGTRLTVT.

The chain carries TRBV25-1 and TRBJ1-6; weak D call: TRBD1 (5 bases). V was cut by 0 bases and J by 6 bases, with 12 bases left in between. The germline gives CDR1 MGHDK, CDR2 SYGVNS. The CDR3 extends over 16 amino acids. CDR3 nucleotides: TGTGCCAGCAGTGAATATTGGGGCGACCTTAATTCACCCCTCCACTTT. Translated, it gives CASSEYWGDLNSPLHF. Full variable domain (missing parts from reference TRBV25-1 and TRBJ1-6): EADIYQTPRYLVIGTGKKITLECSQTMGHDKMYWYQQDPGMELHLIHYSYGVNSTEKGDLSSESTVSRIRTEHFPLTLESARPSHTSQYLCASSEYWGDLNSPLHFGNGTRLTVT.

The J gene is TRBJ2-1, the V gene TRBV12-3 or TRBV12-4; 10 bases are a match to TRBD1. V shed 5 bases and J 13 bases; nucleotides not matched to a gene: 5. CDR3 length equals 12 residues. CDR3 loop: CASSPWDRGQFF. CDR3 DNA: TGTGCCAGCAGTCCCTGGGACAGGGGACAGTTCTTC.

Note on this clone: Because the CDR3's place on the DNA is in doubt, the DNA is left out and the CDR3 is given as listed by TCRdb. This chain joins TRBV30 and TRBJ2-2; TRBD2 reflects the table's D call only, with no check against the DNA. CDR1 and CDR2 (germline): GTSNPN, SVGIG (reference sequence). The CDR3 spans 12 amino acids, including both terminal residues. This chain's CDR3 is CALAGPPGSCFF.

This clone was seen a few times. V is TRBV24-1 and J is TRBJ1-2; TRBD1 might be the D (5 bases). The V gene's germline CDR1 is KGHDR and CDR2 SFDVKD. The length of the CDR3 is 13 residues. The germline V and J ends were trimmed by 4 bases and 7 bases, with 12 bases remaining between them. CDR3: CATSEEGRSGYTF. CDR3 bases: TGTGCCACCAGTGAAGAGGGGCGGAGTGGCTACACCTTC.

The chain couples TRBV24-1 to TRBJ2-1; TRBD1 or TRBD2 may be the D gene (5 bases each). Germline loops: CDR1 KGHDR, CDR2 SFDVKD. Between the trimmed V and J ends, which lost 4 bases and 0 bases, there was a span of 21 bases. This CDR3 spans 19 amino acids. For the CDR3, the DNA is TGTGCCACCAGTGAAGTACCGGGAAAGGGGAACAGCTCCTACAATGAGCAGTTCTTC. Amino acid sequence: CATSEVPGKGNSSYNEQFF.

The CDR3, as DNA: TGTGCCAGCAGTACGACATGGACGGGGAATTCACCCCTCCACTTT. It yields the protein CASSTTWTGNSPLHF. The rearrangement links TRBV11-2 to TRBJ1-6; D uncertain. CDR3 length: 15 residues. The germline gives CDR1 SGHAT, CDR2 FQNNGV. The V gene lost 6 bases and the J gene lost 7 bases, with 16 bases spanning the gap.

The chain is built from TRBV27 and TRBJ1-2; the D gene is possibly TRBD1 (5 bases). CDR1 and CDR2 (germline): MNHEY, SMNVEV (reference sequence). The CDR3 extends over 16 amino acids. With 5 bases removed from V and 3 bases from J, the gap between germline ends came to 19 bases. The CDR3 DNA follows: TGTGCCAGCAGTCCCCAGTCGGCAGGGAGGGACTATGGCTACACCTTC. This gives the protein CASSPQSAGRDYGYTF.

This clone appeared once. The V gene is TRBV5-4, the J gene TRBJ2-7; D call uncertain. The germline V and J ends were trimmed by 4 bases and 3 bases, with 8 bases remaining between them. Germline values: CDR1 SGHNT, CDR2 YYREEE (reference sequence). The CDR3 extends over 12 amino acids. This CDR3 reads CASSVAGYEQYF. DNA for the CDR3: TGTGCCAGCAGCGTGGCCGGCTACGAGCAGTACTTC.

The J gene is TRBJ1-1, the V gene TRBV5-4; the D is unclear. V was cut by 2 bases and J by 0 bases, with 11 bases left in between. CDR3 length: 15 amino acids. Germline V gene sequence: CDR1 SGHNT, CDR2 YYREEE (reference sequence). The CDR3 DNA reads as TGTGCCAGCAGCTTTGCACGGGCCATGAACACTGAAGCTTTCTTT. Protein: CASSFARAMNTEAFF. The complete variable domain, with remaining parts taken from reference TRBV5-4 and TRBJ1-1, reads ETGVTQSPTHLIKTRGQQVTLRCSSQSGHNTVSWYQQALGQGPQFIFQYYREEENGRGNFPPRFSGLQFPNYSSELNVNALELDDSALYLCASSFARAMNTEAFFGQGTRLTVV.

V usage is TRBV6-5 and J usage is TRBJ1-1; D is uncertain. V was pared by 4 bases and J by 8 bases, with 11 bases between. Germline CDR1 MNHEY, CDR2 SVGAGI. The CDR3 sequence is 12 residues long. The DNA of the CDR3 is TGTGCCAGCAGTTCGGGGTGGGGAGAAGCTTTCTTT. Amino acid sequence: CASSSGWGEAFF.

The chain is built from TRBV19 and TRBJ1-1; D perhaps matches TRBD1 (5 bases). The V gene lost 4 bases and the J gene lost 6 bases, with 12 bases spanning the gap. CDR1 is LNHDA and CDR2 is SQIVND in the germline V gene (reference sequence). CDR3 size: 13 residues. The CDR3 bases are TGTGCCAGTAGTACTGTGGCGGGGGCTGAAGCTTTCTTT. Translation: CASSTVAGAEAFF.

The chain joins TRBV5-3 to TRBJ1-2, with D possibly matching TRBD1 (5 bases). TRBV5-3 is assigned to the ORF class and has an uncertain function. This CDR3 spans 15 amino acids. V lost 2 bases to trimming and J lost 4 bases, with 15 bases between them. Here the CDR3 DNA reads TGTGCCAGAAGCTTCTCCCCAGGGAGGAGCTATGGCTACACCTTC. This gives the protein CARSFSPGRSYGYTF.

V is TRBV19 and J is TRBJ2-5; a possible D gene is TRBD2 (5 bases). V was cut by 1 base and J by 7 bases, with 16 bases left in between. The CDR3 totals 15 residues. Germline lookup yields CDR1 LNHDA and CDR2 SQIVND (reference sequence). The CDR3 sequence is CASSIGNEGFVTQYF. The CDR3 nucleotides are TGTGCCAGTAGTATAGGAAATGAGGGTTTCGTGACCCAGTACTTC.

As DNA, the CDR3 is TGTGCCAGCAGCCAAGAGTCCAGGACTAACTATGGCTACACCTTC. Protein: CASSQESRTNYGYTF. This chain connects TRBV4-2 to TRBJ1-2, with D unresolved. The V gene's germline CDR1 is LGHNA and CDR2 YNFKEQ. V dropped 0 bases and J dropped 0 bases, with 8 bases sitting between them. The CDR3 has 15 amino acids.

This rearrangement joins TRBV5-1 to TRBJ2-7, with 7 bases identical to TRBD1. The CDR3 sequence is 13 residues long. Germline CDR1 reads SGHRS; CDR2 reads YFSETQ. The ends lost 5 bases at V and 3 bases at J; junction bases unmatched: 5. The CDR3 region has the DNA TGCGCCAGCAGGATCGGGGACAGCTACGAGCAGTACTTC. This gives the protein CASRIGDSYEQYF. Using reference TRBV5-1 and TRBJ2-7 for the parts outside the CDR3, the full variable domain is KAGVTQTPRYLIKTRGQQVTLSCSPISGHRSVSWYQQTPGQGLQFLFEYFSETQRNKGNFPGRFSGRQFSNSRSEMNVSTLELGDSALYLCASRIGDSYEQYFGPGTRLTVT.

The chain couples TRBV28 to TRBJ1-5, with D unresolved. Germline assignment: CDR1 MDHEN and CDR2 SYDVKM. The CDR3 has 15 residues. Between the trimmed V and J ends, which lost 7 bases and 2 bases, there was a span of 15 bases. CDR3 sequence reads: CASTSQGRRNQPQHF. The DNA of the CDR3 is TGTGCCAGCACCTCACAAGGACGGCGCAATCAGCCCCAGCATTTT.

This chain connects TRBV3-1 (or the pseudogene TRBV3-2) to TRBJ1-2, with a possible D match to TRBD1 (6 bases). V was trimmed by 4 bases and J by 6 bases, leaving 15 bases between them. Germline CDR1 LGHDT, CDR2 YNNKEL (reference sequence). This CDR3 is 14 amino acids long. The CDR3 loop is CASSLTGRGNGYTF. The CDR3 DNA is TGTGCCAGCAGCCTTACAGGGCGGGGTAATGGCTACACCTTC.

This clone was detected only a few times. The chain combines TRBV6-5 with TRBJ2-1; D tentatively reads TRBD1 or TRBD2 (5 bases each). There are 14 residues in the CDR3. V gave up 5 bases and J gave up 7 bases, with 15 bases separating them. Germline lookup yields CDR1 MNHEY and CDR2 SVGAGI. CDR3 sequence: CASSPWDLANEQFF. In DNA, the CDR3 is TGTGCCAGCAGTCCATGGGACCTGGCTAATGAGCAGTTCTTC.

The genes are TRBV4-3 and TRBJ1-5, with D uncertain. Trimming took 0 bases from V and 4 from J, leaving 10 bases between them. This CDR3 comprises 15 residues. CDR1 is LGHNA, CDR2 YSLEER, per germline. Here the CDR3 reads CASSQDGGDNQPQHF. CDR3 sequence (DNA): TGCGCCAGCAGCCAAGATGGCGGGGATAATCAGCCCCAGCATTTT.

The chain is built from TRBV5-4 and TRBJ2-5, with 8 bases identical to TRBD2. The V and J ends lost 7 bases and 3 bases, in that order; junction bases with no gene match: 5. The CDR3 consists of 13 residues. Germline V CDR1 and CDR2: SGHNT, YYREEE (reference sequence). The CDR3 reads CASSGGAEETQYF. The CDR3 nucleotides are TGTGCCAGCTCGGGGGGGGCGGAAGAGACCCAGTACTTC.

The genes are TRBV7-3 and TRBJ2-5; the D gene is possibly TRBD1 (6 bases). Germline V gene data show CDR1 as SGHTA and CDR2 as FQGTGA. CDR3 length: 19 residues. V was cut by 0 bases and J by 3 bases, with 23 bases left in between. This CDR3 is CASSLTGPIWDMPEETQYF. The CDR3, as DNA: TGTGCCAGCAGCTTAACTGGCCCAATTTGGGACATGCCGGAAGAGACCCAGTACTTC.

The chain employs TRBV2 and TRBJ2-2; possibly TRBD2 for D (5 bases). This CDR3 comprises 15 residues. The germline gives CDR1 SNHLY, CDR2 FYNNEI. The V end was cut by 1 base, the J end by 0 bases, with 6 bases between. In DNA form, the CDR3 reads TGTGCCAGCAGTGAAGTCGGGACGAACACCGGGGAGCTGTTTTTT. It codes for CASSEVGTNTGELFF.

The chain is built from TRBV11-2 and TRBJ1-5, with 8 positions matching TRBD1. CDR1 SGHAT and CDR2 FQNNGV come from the germline V gene. Trimming removed 0 bases from V and 8 bases from J; junction bases left unmatched: 3. CDR3 length: 14 amino acids. The CDR3 spells CASSLDRGREPQHF. CDR3 bases: TGTGCCAGCAGCTTAGACAGGGGGCGCGAGCCCCAGCATTTT.

This clone has only one observation. The chain recombines TRBV7-6 with TRBJ2-3; 8 nucleotides align to TRBD2. CDR1 is SGHVS, CDR2 FNYEAQ, per germline. The ends lost 5 bases at V and 4 bases at J; junction bases unmatched: 17. The CDR3 is 18 residues long. As DNA, the CDR3 is TGTGCCAGCAGCCCCCGGGCTAGTGCGGGAGGTCGACCAGATACGCAGTATTTT. Amino acid sequence: CASSPRASAGGRPDTQYF. Drawing the rest from reference TRBV7-6 and TRBJ2-3, the complete variable domain is GAGVSQSPRYKVTKRGQDVALRCDPISGHVSLYWYRQALGQGPEFLTYFNYEAQQDKSGLPNDRFSAERPEGSISTLTIQRTEQRDSAMYRCASSPRASAGGRPDTQYFGPGTRLTVL.

The chain uses TRBV7-9 and TRBJ2-3; D possibly corresponds to TRBD2 (6 bases). There are 15 residues in the CDR3. Germline CDR1 and CDR2: SEHNR and FQNEAQ (reference sequence). Trimming removed 5 bases at V and 4 bases at J, with 16 bases between. The CDR3 region has the DNA TGTGCCAGCAGCATCCGCCGGGGGAGAGCAGATACGCAGTATTTT. This encodes CASSIRRGRADTQYF.

The chain combines TRBV28 with TRBJ2-3; no definite D call. The CDR3 contains 14 residues. Between the trimmed V and J ends, which lost 2 bases and 5 bases, there was a span of 11 bases. Germline V gene data show CDR1 as MDHEN and CDR2 as SYDVKM. Written as DNA, the CDR3 is TGTGCCAGCAGTTTAACGGGTGGCGGAGATACGCAGTATTTT. Amino acids: CASSLTGGGDTQYF.